A selection of T cell receptor beta chains follows, all from one sample in a study of response to subunit inactivated influenza vaccine. TCRdb passed the RT-PCR reads through MiXCR, listing each CDR3 protein once. The table shows hundreds of thousands of distinct CDR3 sequences, with 15% to 20% occurring only once. The sequencing here drew on CD4+ T cells sorted from PBMCs, taken around 25 months after vaccination. Source of these receptors: a man aged 50 to 75 who received an inactivated influenza vaccine. The CDR3 runs from the conserved cysteine through the conserved F or W. The order of the fields is V gene, J gene, D gene, clone size, CDR3 length, CDR3 protein, CDR3 DNA. A D gene is named only where the DNA matches it firmly. For some rows the clone size is stated as once, few or many, or as a class when expanded; others skip it.

>TRBV3-1|TRBJ1-1|TRBD1|-|16
CASSPRTGTLNTEAFF
TGTGCCAGCAGCCCCCGGACAGGGACCTTGAACACTGAAGCTTTCTTT
>TRBV28|TRBJ2-3|TRBD2|few|15
CASSWGGGGTDTQYF
TGTGCCAGCAGTTGGGGTGGGGGGGGCACAGATACGCAGTATTTT
>TRBV6-1|TRBJ1-1|-|few|16
CASKLAPGRLNTEAFF
TGTGCCAGCAAACTAGCCCCCGGACGGTTGAACACTGAAGCTTTCTTT
>TRBV27|TRBJ1-2|-|few|14
CASSLSLAHYGYTF
TGTGCCAGCAGTTTATCTTTGGCCCACTATGGCTACACCTTC
>TRBV24-1|TRBJ2-1|TRBD2|-|12
CATRGEGGEQFF
TGTGCCACCAGGGGTGAGGGAGGGGAGCAGTTCTTC
>TRBV6-1|TRBJ2-3|TRBD1|few|15
CASRKDRASTDTQYF
TGTGCCAGCAGAAAGGACAGGGCCAGCACAGATACGCAGTATTTT
>TRBV12-3/TRBV12-4|TRBJ1-5|-|-|14
CASRTDSANQPQHF
TGTGCCAGCAGAACGGACAGCGCCAATCAGCCCCAGCATTTT
>TRBV5-1|TRBJ2-3|-|few|15
CASSFISPPPDTQYF
TGCGCCAGCAGCTTTATTAGTCCCCCCCCCGATACGCAGTATTTT
>TRBV7-2|TRBJ2-2|-|-|16
CASSWNTGEGVGELFF
TGTGCCAGCAGCTGGAATACAGGGGAGGGTGTCGGGGAGCTGTTTTTT
>TRBV27|TRBJ1-2|-|few|18
CASSPEGRRDNLYYGYTF
TGTGCCAGCAGTCCGGAGGGGCGCCGGGACAATCTTTACTATGGCTACACCTTC
>TRBV20-1|TRBJ2-5|TRBD1|many|12
CSARQGRETQYF
TGCAGTGCCCGACAGGGGAGAGAGACCCAGTACTTC
>TRBV5-1|TRBJ2-3|-|-|13
CASREDPGHTQYF
TGCGCCAGCAGGGAGGACCCAGGACATACGCAGTATTTT